A selection of T cell receptor beta chains follows, all from one sample in a study of T cell repertoires in cytomegalovirus infection. Antigens of these TCRs are unknown. TCRdb recomputed calls from the reads with MiXCR, one row per CDR3 protein. The top ten hold around an eighth of the sample, which has 350,000 to 400,000 distinct CDR3 sequences, roughly a third seen once. Material: cultured PBMCs, obtained from culture after CMV antigen stimulation. All receptors come from a human donor in good health (CMV status not recorded). Some clones in this sample may be carry-over from other donors' samples. The conserved cysteine and the conserved F or W are not part of the CDR3 here.

v_gene	CDR3aa
TRBV20-1	SARDAHEQF
TRBV4-1	ASSQEGTRTTDTQY
TRBV28	ASSPPGGNPYEQY
TRBV27	ASSKGFWQPQH
TRBV6-2/TRBV6-3	AAASGLAPDTQY
TRBV4-1	ASSQDSGIGTEAF
TRBV2	ASSDPQDQETQY
TRBV19	ASSMSVVGTEAF
TRBV5-4	ASSGTGTSGTGELF
TRBV7-9	ASSFSRDEQY
TRBV7-9	ASSGSVNSGANVLT
TRBV7-2	ASSSGQNYEQY
TRBV2	ASRMGGRSSYNEQF
TRBV6-1	ASTPQGDEQY
TRBV28	ASSPDRMGNEQF
TRBV7-6	ASSMGLNEQF
TRBV6-2/TRBV6-3	ASTTDASSYNSPLH
TRBV7-2	ASSGRAADTQY
TRBV7-8	ASSFPTVEAF
TRBV10-3	AISESGGGTEAF
TRBV20-1	SARDYTANEKLF
TRBV19	ASRTSGSYNEQF
TRBV7-2	ASSYGLAGVRTDTQY
TRBV12-3/TRBV12-4	ASSLRAINTGELF
TRBV20-1	SARPTGLSTAKNIQY
TRBV6-5	ASSYAGQGNGYT
TRBV4-2	ASSQGVATSTDTQY
TRBV20-1	SASGSLDEQF
TRBV20-1	SVPSGFWTDTQY
TRBV6-6	ASSEGWKGATGELF
TRBV12-3/TRBV12-4	ASSLDPIDSYNEQF
TRBV6-2/TRBV6-3	ASSYEAGGYNEQF
TRBV4-3	ASSQEASGFLYTQY
TRBV6-5	ASSYLTGSGYGYT
TRBV12-3/TRBV12-4	ASLVAPNTGELF
TRBV6-1	ASRPAPSSSYEQY
TRBV4-1	ASSRLGQVAAEKLF
TRBV3-1	ASSPLGLAGNNEQF
TRBV27	ASSLSRGLNTEAF
TRBV20-1	SALDPGQNTEAF
TRBV24-1	ATSDSVLTGSNEQF
TRBV5-1	ASSRAPGQGIPDTQY